This is a list of T cell receptor beta chains from one sample in a study of blood T cell repertoires in COVID-19. Sequencing used immunoSEQ multiplex PCR; TCRdb keeps in-frame clones, though not all of them. The sample consists of 200,000 to 250,000 clones, about 86% of them appearing once. Sequenced sample: PBMCs or T cells enriched from blood (not recorded which). These receptors all stem from a woman between 45 and 60 years old with acute COVID-19. CDR3s leave out the opening cysteine and the closing phenylalanine or tryptophan. A D gene is named only where the DNA matches it firmly.

d_gene | j_gene | v_gene | CDR3aa
TRBD2 | TRBJ2-3 | TRBV4-2 | ASSATLQREGGDTQY
. | TRBJ1-5 | TRBV18 | ASSPSSQPQH
TRBD1 | TRBJ2-7 | TRBV7-2 | ASSQDRVDEQY
TRBD1 | TRBJ1-2 | TRBV28 | ASSLRQGGYT
TRBD1 | TRBJ1-1 | TRBV12-3/TRBV12-4 | ASSLLTGTEAF
TRBD1 | TRBJ1-2 | TRBV28 | ASSTTGGRIYGYT
. | TRBJ2-7 | TRBV7-2 | ASSEETGSYEQY
TRBD1 | TRBJ1-2 | TRBV7-2 | ASSYTGASAGYT
TRBD1 | TRBJ2-7 | TRBV27 | ASRHSGQGDNSYEQY
TRBD1 | TRBJ2-3 | TRBV2 | ASTRDRDGDTQY
. | TRBJ2-3 | TRBV5-1 | ASSLAGSTDTQY
TRBD1 | TRBJ1-5 | TRBV19 | ASSSQGAGNQPQH
. | TRBJ2-3 | TRBV11-3 | ASSPYGGYTDTQY
. | TRBJ2-3 | TRBV7-2 | ASSSLGARTDTQY
TRBD2 | TRBJ2-1 | TRBV18 | ASSPGGDEQF
. | TRBJ2-3 | TRBV7-2 | ASSLAPGGGTDTQY
TRBD1 | TRBJ2-2 | TRBV19 | ASSPRQGANTGELF
. | TRBJ2-7 | TRBV28 | ASSLEVQGSYEQY
TRBD1 | TRBJ2-7 | TRBV2 | ATRDRGRDEQY
TRBD1 | TRBJ1-2 | TRBV6-5 | ASSYSTGFLYGYT
TRBD1 | TRBJ2-5 | TRBV18 | ASSHDRGHAETQY
TRBD2 | TRBJ2-2 | TRBV7-2 | ASSPRQRDRTGELF
. | TRBJ1-4 | TRBV19 | ARPQGREKLF
. | TRBJ1-3 | TRBV15 | ATSRVSNSISGNTIY
. | TRBJ2-7 | TRBV6-5 | ASTRGTGRSYEQY
. | TRBJ1-3 | TRBV7-3 | ASSLFPPSSGNTIY
. | TRBJ1-1 | TRBV7-9 | ASSLYQGNTEAF
. | TRBJ1-2 | TRBV6-6 | ASSQLSLYGYT
. | TRBJ2-7 | TRBV19 | ASRNQDFKTGPYEQY
TRBD1 | TRBJ2-5 | TRBV28 | ASSLDQDRAETQY
. | TRBJ2-3 | TRBV5-1 | ASSLRIGVFTLTDTQY
. | TRBJ1-1 | TRBV2 | ASSEGAYEAF
. | TRBJ2-5 | TRBV7-2 | ASSPSSVERETQY
TRBD1 | TRBJ1-5 | TRBV5-5 | ASSADREVGQPQH
. | TRBJ1-5 | TRBV9 | ASSTGSNQPQH
. | TRBJ1-2 | TRBV6-5 | ASSTGKAQDYGYT
. | TRBJ2-2 | TRBV7-9 | ASSFGRGTDTGELF
. | TRBJ1-5 | TRBV7-8 | ASSFRQGNQPQH
. | TRBJ1-2 | TRBV5-6 | ASSLGGGYGYT
. | TRBJ1-1 | TRBV11-2 | ASSLAGRNTEAF
TRBD2 | TRBJ2-3 | TRBV4-3 | ASSQDPSGATDTQY
TRBD2 | TRBJ2-7 | TRBV5-4 | ASSPRGGGTYEQY
. | TRBJ1-1 | TRBV28 | ASSPIVRVGTEAF
TRBD2 | TRBJ2-1 | TRBV2 | ASSERRTSLGYEQF
TRBD1 | TRBJ2-6 | TRBV11-3 | ASSSGTGTGANVLT
TRBD1 | TRBJ2-1 | TRBV11-3 | ASARDSYNEQF
. | TRBJ2-1 | TRBV21-1 | ASITRYEQF
TRBD1 | TRBJ2-7 | TRBV11-3 | ASSLMDRRSYEQY
. | TRBJ1-5 | TRBV18 | ASSVDLSNQPQH
. | TRBJ2-7 | TRBV4-3 | ASSQSQQGSYEQY
. | TRBJ1-4 | TRBV18 | ASSPPQAGNEKLF